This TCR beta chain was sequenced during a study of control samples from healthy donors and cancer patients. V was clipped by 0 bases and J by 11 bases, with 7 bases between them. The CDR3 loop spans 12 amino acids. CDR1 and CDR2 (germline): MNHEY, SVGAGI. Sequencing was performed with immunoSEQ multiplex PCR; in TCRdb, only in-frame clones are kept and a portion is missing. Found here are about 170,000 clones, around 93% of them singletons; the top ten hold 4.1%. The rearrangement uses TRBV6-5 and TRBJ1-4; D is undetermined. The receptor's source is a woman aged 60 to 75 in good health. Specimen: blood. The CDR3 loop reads CASSYSGRKLFF. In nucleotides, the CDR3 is TGTGCCAGCAGTTACTCCGGCAGGAAACTGTTTTTT.